The 17 T cell receptor beta chains below were found in one sample sequenced in a study of T cells after yellow fever vaccination. Using its own MiXCR run on the 5' RACE reads, TCRdb lists one record per CDR3 protein. The sample has 450,000 to 650,000 distinct CDR3 sequences; approximately 15% are singletons. This material consisted of PBMCs, taken on the day of the yellow fever booster vaccination. Receptors were obtained from a man aged 25 to 45 who received the YFV17D yellow fever vaccine.

This clonotype turned up a few times. The CDR3 region is CASSQDPSRSYEQYF. In DNA, the CDR3 is TGCGCCAGCAGCCAAGATCCATCTAGATCCTACGAGCAGTACTTC. This sequence joins TRBV4-3 and TRBJ2-7, with D uncertain. Per germline, CDR1 LGHNA and CDR2 YSLEER. The V end was cut by 0 bases, the J end by 1 base, with 10 bases between. The CDR3 sequence is 15 residues long.

This clonotype has just a few counts. The chain employs TRBV4-2 and TRBJ2-7, with TRBD2 identical over 15 bases. This CDR3 is 17 amino acids long. With V trimmed by 3 bases and J by 3 bases, 6 bases remained unmatched. Germline lookup yields CDR1 LGHNA and CDR2 YNFKEQ. CDR3 loop: CASSQGTSGRNFYEQYF. The CDR3 coding sequence is TGTGCCAGCAGCCAGGGGACTAGCGGGAGGAATTTCTACGAGCAGTACTTC.

Only a few counts were recorded for this clonotype. The gene calls are TRBV7-2 and TRBJ2-1; D perhaps matches TRBD1 (7 bases). Between the trimmed V and J ends, which lost 1 base and 8 bases, there was a span of 18 bases. Per germline, CDR1 SGHTA and CDR2 FQGNSA. The CDR3 totals 16 residues. The CDR3 here is CASSLGRQGGIDEQFF. As DNA, the CDR3 is TGTGCCAGCAGCTTAGGACGGCAGGGGGGTATCGATGAGCAGTTCTTC.

The rearrangement uses TRBV20-1 and TRBJ2-2; 8 nucleotides align to TRBD1. J gave up 6 bases and V 6 bases, and 9 bases lay outside the gene matches. Germline-derived CDR1 and CDR2 are DFQATT and SNEGSKA (reference sequence). The CDR3 extends over 14 amino acids. Here the CDR3 reads CSASRQGRSGELFF. The CDR3 DNA follows: TGCAGTGCCTCCCGACAGGGGCGGTCCGGGGAGCTGTTTTTT.

This clonotype was counted once. The rearrangement joins TRBV5-4 to TRBJ2-6; the D is unclear. The CDR3 is made up of 18 amino acids. V dropped 3 bases and J dropped 1 base, with 17 bases sitting between them. Germline CDR1 SGHNT, CDR2 YYREEE (reference sequence). As DNA, the CDR3 is TGTGCCAGCAGCTCCACTCAAGGGCCTTTTTCTGGGGCCAACGTCCTGACTTTC. It codes for CASSSTQGPFSGANVLTF.

J is TRBJ2-2 and V is TRBV9, with D uncertain. The germline V gene has CDR1 SGDLS and CDR2 YYNGEE. With 2 bases removed from V and 4 bases from J, the gap between germline ends came to 6 bases. The CDR3 spans 13 residues. The CDR3 DNA follows: TGTGCCAGCAGCGTTGGTAGCACCGGGGAGCTGTTTTTT. Protein sequence: CASSVGSTGELFF.

This chain uses TRBV28 with TRBJ1-6, with D maybe TRBD1 (5 bases). Trimming took off 7 bases at V and 3 bases at J, with 19 bases between the two ends. The CDR3 runs 17 residues. The germline CDR1 and CDR2 sequences are MDHEN and SYDVKM. CDR3 sequence: CASNSWGNSLYNSPLHF. As DNA, the CDR3 is TGTGCCAGCAACTCGTGGGGGAATTCCCTCTATAATTCACCCCTCCACTTT.

This clonotype was picked up a small number of times. CDR3 DNA: TGCGCCAGCAGCCAAGATTGGTCCCGGGGAGGAACTGGCGGGGAGCTGTTTTTT. It codes for CASSQDWSRGGTGGELFF. The gene calls are TRBV4-3 and TRBJ2-2; tentatively, D is TRBD2 (6 bases). This CDR3 spans 18 amino acids. Germline V gene data show CDR1 as LGHNA and CDR2 as YSLEER. The V end lost 0 bases, the J end lost 7 bases, and 21 bases lay between the germline ends.

The V call is TRBV9, the J call TRBJ2-7, with D perhaps assigned TRBD1 or TRBD2 (5 bases each). This CDR3 has 14 amino acids. Trimming took off 4 bases at V and 3 bases at J, with 14 bases between the two ends. Germline assignment: CDR1 SGDLS and CDR2 YYNGEE. The CDR3 protein is CASSPSGTFYEQYF. CDR3 nucleotides: TGTGCCAGCAGCCCCTCCGGGACCTTCTACGAGCAGTACTTC.

This clonotype showed up just a few times. The V gene is TRBV11-2, the J gene TRBJ2-1; possible D gene TRBD2, 5 bases. This CDR3 comprises 13 residues. Germline V gene sequence: CDR1 SGHAT, CDR2 FQNNGV. Trimming cost V 4 bases and J 9 bases, with 13 bases left between them. CDR3: CASSSRTLSEQFF. CDR3 nucleotides: TGTGCCAGCAGCTCCAGGACTTTGAGTGAGCAGTTCTTC.

The rearrangement links TRBV5-1 to TRBJ1-1; 9 positions agree with TRBD1. This CDR3 contains 14 residues. CDR1 is SGHRS, CDR2 YFSETQ, per germline. The V segment lost 4 bases and the J segment 3 bases; nucleotides outside the gene matches: 4. CDR3 coding DNA: TGCGCCAGCAGCGTAGGACAGGGGTACACTGAAGCTTTCTTT. Its translation is CASSVGQGYTEAFF. Looking up the rest from reference TRBV5-1 and TRBJ1-1 gives the full variable domain: KAGVTQTPRYLIKTRGQQVTLSCSPISGHRSVSWYQQTPGQGLQFLFEYFSETQRNKGNFPGRFSGRQFSNSRSEMNVSTLELGDSALYLCASSVGQGYTEAFFGQGTRLTVV.

About this clonotype itself: This may be a read error, as it is one base from a much larger clone. The rearrangement links TRBV30 to TRBJ2-2; possible D gene TRBD2, 5 bases. The CDR3 length is 13 residues. Germline V gene lookup returns CDR1 GTSNPN and CDR2 SVGIG (reference sequence). V lost 0 bases and J 6 bases, leaving 8 bases between the germline ends. This CDR3 reads CAWSVRGAGELFF. The CDR3 nucleotides read TGTGCCTGGAGTGTACGGGGAGCCGGGGAGCTGTTTTTT.

This clonotype appeared a few times. The chain carries TRBV5-1 and TRBJ2-7, with unresolved D. Trimming removed 0 bases from V and 2 bases from J, with 9 bases in between. Germline assignment: CDR1 SGHRS and CDR2 YFSETQ. This CDR3 comprises 14 residues. This CDR3 reads CASSLDGRPYEQYF. The CDR3, as DNA: TGCGCCAGCAGCTTGGACGGCAGACCCTACGAGCAGTACTTC.

The rearrangement joins TRBV20-1 to TRBJ2-7; TRBD1 agrees at 9 bases. Trimming cost V 0 bases and J 4 bases; bases outside gene matches: 7. The CDR3 loop spans 15 amino acids. Germline-derived CDR1 and CDR2 are DFQATT and SNEGSKA (reference sequence). The CDR3 spells CSARDLRGTGYEQYF. CDR3 DNA sequence: TGCAGTGCTAGAGATTTACGTGGGACAGGGTACGAGCAGTACTTC.

The chain carries TRBV28 and TRBJ1-2; maybe TRBD1 (5 bases). V lost 4 bases to trimming and J lost 0 bases, with 15 bases between them. The germline V gene has CDR1 MDHEN and CDR2 SYDVKM. The CDR3 length is 16 residues. As DNA, the CDR3 is TGTGCCAGCAGTTACCTCCAGGGCCGACCTAACTATGGCTACACCTTC. Encoded protein: CASSYLQGRPNYGYTF.

This clonotype turned up a few times. The chain uses TRBV21-1 and TRBJ2-7; the table's TRBD1 call for D was not verified on the DNA. TRBV21-1 constitutes a pseudogene. The CDR3 contains 15 residues. The CDR3 bases are TGTGCCAGCAGCAAAGGGACAGGAGACCACTACGAGCAGTACTTC. Protein sequence: CASSKGTGDHYEQYF.

This clonotype turned up a few times. The V call is TRBV20-1, the J call TRBJ2-7; 7 bases fit TRBD2. Germline CDR1 reads DFQATT; CDR2 reads SNEGSKA (reference sequence). The CDR3 runs to 16 residues. J lost 0 bases, V lost 6 bases, and 14 bases had no gene match. The CDR3 nucleotides read TGCAGTGCCCCGGGGGTGGGCGGGAGTCGCTCCTACGAGCAGTACTTC. Translated: CSAPGVGGSRSYEQYF.